This TCR beta chain comes out of a study of cytomegalovirus exposure and HLA in healthy donors. The repertoire was sequenced with immunoSEQ multiplex PCR; TCRdb's copy has only in-frame clones and lacks some. The data contain roughly 230,000 clones, about 92% of them singletons. The donors were in the roughly 120-subject validation cohort; that cohort was separate from the roughly 620-subject first cohort. Germline-derived CDR1 and CDR2 are LNHDA and SQIVND (reference sequence). Trimming cost V 5 bases and J 9 bases, with 14 bases left between them. This CDR3 is built from 13 residues. Sample: PBMCs. J is TRBJ2-1 and V is TRBV19; no clear D. The TCR comes from a woman under 40 in good health and CMV-seronegative. CDR3 loop: CASSVLVSREQFF. The CDR3 DNA sequence: TGTGCCAGTAGTGTCCTAGTTTCCCGTGAGCAGTTCTTC.